These 23 T cell receptor beta chains originate from one sample sequenced in a study of PD-L1 blockade in urothelial cancer. Specified time point: pretreatment peripheral blood. Only in-frame clones appear in the TCRdb table, and some are missing; sequencing was by immunoSEQ multiplex PCR. The repertoire holds approximately 79,000 clones, with 85% as singletons. This specimen was PBMCs, taken around atezolizumab (anti-PD-L1) treatment. The receptors derive from a man aged 40-55 years with urothelial cancer.

This clone counts as medium-sized. The chain joins TRBV28 to TRBJ2-2; 9 nucleotides match TRBD1. Germline CDR1 is MDHEN and CDR2 is SYDVKM. After removal of 2 bases from V and 6 bases from J, the junction contained 7 bases not matched to a gene. This CDR3 has 16 residues. The CDR3 nucleotides are TGTGCCAGCAGTTTACAGGGGACAGGGCTTCCCGGGGAGCTGTTTTTT. This gives the protein CASSLQGTGLPGELFF.

V is TRBV4-2 and J is TRBJ2-7; D gene unclear. V was cut by 1 base and J by 2 bases, with 9 bases left in between. Germline CDR1 is LGHNA and CDR2 is YNFKEQ. This CDR3 spans 14 amino acids. CDR3 in amino acids: CASSQVEFPYEQYF. CDR3 nucleotide sequence: TGTGCCAGCAGCCAAGTCGAGTTCCCCTACGAGCAGTACTTC.

The chain recombines TRBV7-8 with TRBJ2-3; 11 bases are a match to TRBD2. J lost 5 bases, V lost 5 bases, and 9 bases had no gene match. Germline V lookup: CDR1 SGHVS, CDR2 FQNEAQ. The CDR3 totals 16 residues. CDR3 protein: CASSLSGRAEIDTQYF. The CDR3 nucleotides read TGTGCCAGCAGCCTTAGCGGGAGGGCGGAAATAGATACGCAGTATTTT.

This clone showed up just a few times. The chain combines TRBV28 with TRBJ1-4, with D tentatively TRBD1 (5 bases). Deletions cut 6 bases from V and 8 bases from J, with 16 bases between. Germline V gene lookup returns CDR1 MDHEN and CDR2 SYDVKM. CDR3 length equals 14 residues. This CDR3 reads CASRGGRVEEKLFF. Here the CDR3 DNA reads TGTGCCAGCAGGGGGGGAAGGGTGGAAGAAAAACTGTTTTTT.

The chain employs TRBV11-3 and TRBJ2-7, with TRBD2 as a possible D gene (6 bases). Looked up from germline, CDR1 is SGHNT and CDR2 is YENEEA. The V end lost 1 base, the J end lost 9 bases, and 13 bases lay between the germline ends. The CDR3 spans 13 residues. CDR3 DNA: TGTGCCAGCAGCTTAGTCGCGGGATCACGGCAGTACTTC. This codes for CASSLVAGSRQYF.

This sequence joins TRBV6-6 and TRBJ1-1; no definite D call. CDR3 size: 12 residues. V lost 8 bases, J lost 8 bases, and 15 bases lay in between. Germline V lookup: CDR1 MNHNY, CDR2 SVGAGI (reference sequence). Written as DNA, the CDR3 is TGTGCCAGCCTCGAGGGTCAGGCCGAAGCTTTCTTT. Its translation: CASLEGQAEAFF.

CDR3 nucleotides: TGCAGCGTTGAACGGGGCAATGAGCAGTTCTTC. Protein product: CSVERGNEQFF. The chain combines TRBV29-1 with TRBJ2-1; perhaps TRBD2 as D (5 bases). CDR3 length equals 11 residues. CDR1 and CDR2 from the germline V gene are SQVTM and ANQGSEA. The V end lost 2 bases, the J end lost 6 bases, and 5 bases lay between the germline ends.

This sequence joins TRBV19 and TRBJ2-1, with 9 positions matching TRBD2. After removal of 1 base from V and 5 bases from J, the junction contained 15 bases not matched to a gene. CDR3 size: 19 residues. Germline V gene sequence: CDR1 LNHDA, CDR2 SQIVND (reference sequence). Written as DNA, the CDR3 is TGTGCCAGTAGTATAGGCGTAGGACTAGCGCGGAAGGCCAACAATGAGCAGTTCTTC. Its protein is CASSIGVGLARKANNEQFF.

In nucleotides, the CDR3 is TGTGCCAGCAGCTTACGACAGAACACCGGGGAGCTGTTTTTT. Its protein product is CASSLRQNTGELFF. The chain recombines TRBV5-4 with TRBJ2-2; no firm D call. V dropped 2 bases and J dropped 1 base, with 6 bases sitting between them. CDR1 and CDR2 (germline): SGHNT, YYREEE (reference sequence). This CDR3 is 14 amino acids long.

The chain uses TRBV5-1 and TRBJ1-5; D is perhaps TRBD1 (6 bases). CDR1 is SGHRS and CDR2 is YFSETQ in the germline V gene. The germline V and J ends were trimmed by 5 bases and 4 bases, with 10 bases remaining between them. The length of the CDR3 is 13 residues. CDR3 in DNA: TGCGCCAGCAGTCCACAGGGAAATCAGCCCCAGCATTTT. It codes for CASSPQGNQPQHF.

This chain joins TRBV29-1 and TRBJ2-1, with 11 positions matching TRBD2. V was clipped by 6 bases and J by 6 bases; unmatched bases: 1. The CDR3 runs 12 residues. Germline V gives CDR1 SQVTM, CDR2 ANQGSEA. The CDR3 DNA sequence: TGCAGCGTACTAGCGGGAGTCAATGAGCAGTTCTTC. Encoded protein: CSVLAGVNEQFF.

This CDR3 is CASSLRQPNQPQHF. CDR3 sequence (DNA): TGTGCCAGCAGTTTACGACAGCCCAATCAGCCCCAGCATTTT. The chain is built from TRBV28 and TRBJ1-5; tentative D call: TRBD1 (5 bases). Trimming stripped 2 bases from V and 3 bases from J, with 8 bases between. The CDR3 is made up of 14 amino acids. Germline V gene sequence: CDR1 MDHEN, CDR2 SYDVKM.

This clone was seen only once. The V call is TRBV19, the J call TRBJ2-7; D is ambiguous. Germline CDR1 is LNHDA and CDR2 is SQIVND (reference sequence). The CDR3 consists of 13 residues. Trimming shortened V by 4 bases and J by 4 bases, and 11 bases separated the two germline ends. CDR3 loop: CASSTLHSYEQYF. The CDR3 DNA reads as TGTGCCAGTAGTACCTTACACAGTTACGAGCAGTACTTC.

The rearrangement joins TRBV7-8 to TRBJ2-1; 7 nucleotides line up with TRBD2. J lost 9 bases, V lost 8 bases, and 4 bases had no gene match. Germline V lookup: CDR1 SGHVS, CDR2 FQNEAQ. The CDR3 runs to 11 residues. CDR3 DNA: TGTGCCAGCCGGGGGGAGGGTGAGCAGTTCTTC. Translating gives CASRGEGEQFF.

This chain uses TRBV28 with TRBJ2-1, with D maybe TRBD2 (5 bases). Trimming took 5 bases from V and 2 from J, leaving 16 bases between them. The germline V gene has CDR1 MDHEN and CDR2 SYDVKM. The length of the CDR3 is 16 residues. CDR3 coding DNA: TGTGCCAGCAGTCTTTTTGAGGGCAGCACCTACAATGAGCAGTTCTTC. This codes for CASSLFEGSTYNEQFF.

This clone has a handful of counts. The rearrangement uses TRBV28 and TRBJ1-5, with D maybe TRBD1 (6 bases). The germline V gene has CDR1 MDHEN and CDR2 SYDVKM. The CDR3 spans 15 residues. V gave up 6 bases and J gave up 4 bases, with 16 bases separating them. The CDR3 protein is CASRGNRAINQPQHF. CDR3 coding DNA: TGTGCCAGCAGAGGAAACAGGGCGATAAATCAGCCCCAGCATTTT.

This rearrangement joins TRBV6-5 to TRBJ2-5; 8 nucleotides align to TRBD2. With V trimmed by 2 bases and J by 5 bases, 10 bases remained unmatched. The length of the CDR3 is 16 residues. Germline-derived CDR1 and CDR2 are MNHEY and SVGAGI. The DNA for the CDR3 is TGTGCCAGCAGTTACGAGGCGGGAGGTCTATCGGAGACCCAGTACTTC. It encodes CASSYEAGGLSETQYF.

This clone appeared once. The chain uses TRBV5-6 and TRBJ2-3; no firm D call. The V gene's germline CDR1 is SGHDT and CDR2 YYEEEE. V was trimmed by 2 bases and J by 2 bases, leaving 15 bases between them. The CDR3 has 16 residues. This chain's CDR3 is CASSLRGGLSTDTQYF. DNA for the CDR3: TGTGCCAGCAGCTTACGCGGTGGCCTTTCCACAGATACGCAGTATTTT.

This clone was seen once. The chain uses TRBV7-2 and TRBJ2-5, with TRBD1 matching 12 bases. V was clipped by 5 bases and J by 9 bases; unmatched bases: 16. CDR3 size: 17 residues. Germline V gene sequence: CDR1 SGHTA, CDR2 FQGNSA. The CDR3 loop is CASSAWGDRGLSGAQYF. CDR3 nucleotide sequence: TGTGCCAGCAGCGCTTGGGGGGACAGGGGGCTATCGGGGGCCCAGTACTTC.

The genes are TRBV20-1 and TRBJ2-3, with unresolved D. Trimming removed 6 bases from V and 2 bases from J, with 6 bases in between. CDR1 and CDR2 (germline): DFQATT, SNEGSKA (reference sequence). The CDR3 has 11 amino acids. The CDR3 DNA is TGCAGTGCGAGGATCACAGATACGCAGTATTTT. Amino acid sequence: CSARITDTQYF.

The rearrangement links TRBV30 to TRBJ2-7; 7 nucleotides align to TRBD1. V gave up 4 bases and J gave up 3 bases; unmatched junction bases: 3. CDR1 GTSNPN and CDR2 SVGIG come from the germline V gene (reference sequence). The CDR3 runs 12 residues. CDR3 DNA sequence: TGTGCCTGGAACAGGGGTAACTACGAGCAGTACTTC. Protein product: CAWNRGNYEQYF.

This sequence joins TRBV7-9 and TRBJ2-3; TRBD2 might be the D (6 bases). CDR3 length: 13 residues. Germline V CDR1 and CDR2: SEHNR, FQNEAQ (reference sequence). V was trimmed by 5 bases and J by 6 bases, leaving 12 bases between them. Here the CDR3 reads CASSPGSKDTQYF. In DNA, the CDR3 is TGTGCCAGCAGCCCCGGGAGCAAGGATACGCAGTATTTT.

V gene TRBV11-2 combines with J gene TRBJ1-1; 7 positions match TRBD1. V lost 11 bases to trimming and J lost 0 bases; unmatched junction nucleotides: 12. The CDR3 has 15 amino acids. Germline-derived CDR1 and CDR2 are SGHAT and FQNNGV. CDR3 protein: CASRQGAQMNTEAFF. CDR3 in DNA: TGTGCCTCCAGACAGGGTGCCCAAATGAACACTGAAGCTTTCTTT.